This TCR beta chain appears in the sequencing data of a study of cytomegalovirus exposure and HLA in healthy donors. Vbeta (60) and Jbeta (13) primers were used in the PCR. Only in-frame clones appear in the TCRdb table, and some are missing; sequencing was by immunoSEQ multiplex PCR. This repertoire shows roughly 110,000 clones, approximately 80% found once; its top ten account for approximately 4.2%. General observations from the study: The authors judged a highly shared variant cluster likely a sequencing artifact.

A note on this clone: The antigen remains undetermined.

V shed 1 base and J 4 bases; nucleotides not matched to a gene: 3. The CDR3 length is 16 residues. Germline-derived CDR1 and CDR2 are MGHRA and YSYEKL. The specimen sequenced was PBMCs. The TCR sequence derives from a male donor in good health and CMV-seronegative. The chain carries TRBV4-1 and TRBJ1-6, with 8 nucleotides matching TRBD1. The CDR3 reads CASSQVNRGYNSPLHF. The CDR3 DNA is TGCGCCAGCAGCCAAGTAAACAGGGGGTATAATTCACCCCTCCACTTT.